These 19 T cell receptor beta chains came from one sample sequenced in a study of T cells after yellow fever vaccination. Via MiXCR, TCRdb re-called the 5' RACE reads, giving one row per CDR3 protein. The sample lists more than 300,000 distinct CDR3 sequences, around 6.8% occurring once. Sequenced material: PBMCs, taken approximately 40 days after the first yellow fever vaccination. The receptors shown here come from a man aged 18 to 30 who received the YFV17D yellow fever vaccine.

The chain carries TRBV20-1 and TRBJ1-5, with D unresolved. The CDR3 extends over 14 amino acids. V lost 0 bases and J 2 bases, leaving 8 bases between the germline ends. The germline CDR1 and CDR2 sequences are DFQATT and SNEGSKA (reference sequence). This CDR3 reads CSAREALGNQPQHF. CDR3 bases: TGCAGTGCTAGAGAAGCGCTCGGCAATCAGCCCCAGCATTTT.

DNA of the CDR3: TGTGCCAGCAGCCTCAGTGGCGGGGGGGGCCGGTTCTTC. It yields the protein CASSLSGGGGRFF. The rearrangement links TRBV7-3 to TRBJ2-1, with 9 bases that match TRBD2. Per germline, CDR1 SGHTA and CDR2 FQGTGA. V was clipped by 5 bases and J by 15 bases; unmatched bases: 11. This CDR3 comprises 13 residues.

V gene TRBV29-1 combines with J gene TRBJ1-1, with D possibly matching TRBD1 (5 bases). CDR1 and CDR2 (germline): SQVTM, ANQGSEA. Trimming shortened V by 4 bases and J by 0 bases, and 6 bases separated the two germline ends. This CDR3 has 12 amino acids. This CDR3 reads CSVAGLNTEAFF. In nucleotides, the CDR3 is TGCAGCGTTGCGGGGCTGAACACTGAAGCTTTCTTT.

This clonotype appeared a few times. J is TRBJ1-3 and V is TRBV20-1; D unresolved. Germline V gene sequence: CDR1 DFQATT, CDR2 SNEGSKA (reference sequence). The CDR3 has 15 amino acids. V was trimmed by 2 bases and J by 0 bases, leaving 11 bases between them. CDR3 in amino acids: CSARYGILSGNTIYF. The DNA for the CDR3 is TGCAGTGCTAGATACGGCATCCTCTCTGGAAACACCATATATTTT.

This clonotype was picked up a small number of times. CDR3 sequence: CASSLGTSSNEQFF. The CDR3 region has the DNA TGCGCCAGCAGCTTGGGGACTAGCTCCAATGAGCAGTTCTTC. The chain couples TRBV5-1 to TRBJ2-1; TRBD2 aligns across 8 bases. The CDR3 is 14 residues long. V was clipped by 0 bases and J by 6 bases; unmatched bases: 2. Germline-derived CDR1 and CDR2 are SGHRS and YFSETQ.

The genes are TRBV4-3 and TRBJ2-3; a possible D gene is TRBD2 (6 bases). Trimming pared 0 bases from V and 5 bases from J, leaving 12 bases between. Germline V gene lookup returns CDR1 LGHNA and CDR2 YSLEER. There are 15 residues in the CDR3. CDR3 in amino acids: CASSQDRGSGDTQYF. The DNA of the CDR3 is TGCGCCAGCAGCCAAGATCGGGGGTCGGGAGATACGCAGTATTTT.

The V call is TRBV6-6, the J call TRBJ1-2; 9 nucleotides match TRBD1. The V segment lost 11 bases and the J segment 7 bases; nucleotides outside the gene matches: 11. Germline assignment: CDR1 MNHNY and CDR2 SVGAGI (reference sequence). The CDR3 sequence is 13 residues long. CDR3 residues: CAVPGQGFFGYTF. CDR3 DNA: TGTGCCGTACCGGGACAGGGTTTCTTTGGCTACACCTTC.

The rearrangement joins TRBV7-2 to TRBJ1-1, with 7 bases lining up with TRBD1. Unmatched junction bases numbered 11, after V lost 5 bases and J lost 8 bases. This CDR3 has 14 amino acids. Per the germline V gene, CDR1 is SGHTA and CDR2 is FQGNSA. The CDR3 is CASSLTGRGAEAFF. The CDR3 DNA reads TGTGCCAGCAGCCTCACGGGCAGGGGGGCAGAAGCTTTCTTT.

This clonotype has more than one count but fewer than ten. The rearrangement uses TRBV7-2 and TRBJ1-4, with TRBD1 identical over 7 bases. The CDR3 sequence is 14 residues long. Germline V gives CDR1 SGHTA, CDR2 FQGNSA. V lost 5 bases and J lost 8; bases outside the gene matches: 8. CDR3 coding DNA: TGTGCCAGCAGCCCCGCACAGGGGAGGGAAAAACTGTTTTTT. This gives the protein CASSPAQGREKLFF.

The V call is TRBV5-1, the J call TRBJ2-5; D is ambiguous. V gave up 3 bases and J gave up 4 bases, with 16 bases separating them. The CDR3 has 15 amino acids. CDR1 and CDR2 from the germline V gene are SGHRS and YFSETQ. CDR3 DNA sequence: TGCGCCAGCAGCTCCCGGGCGCCTCAAGGAGAGACCCAGTACTTC. This translates into CASSSRAPQGETQYF.

The chain is built from TRBV20-1 and TRBJ1-5, with TRBD1 matching over 8 bases. CDR1 is DFQATT, CDR2 SNEGSKA, per germline (reference sequence). The CDR3 consists of 21 residues. Trimming removed 1 base from V and 2 bases from J; junction bases left unmatched: 22. CDR3 DNA sequence: TGCAGTGCTAGAGTTAGGGGACCGGGACAGGCCGACCGCTGGGGCAATCAGCCCCAGCATTTT. This gives the protein CSARVRGPGQADRWGNQPQHF.

This chain uses TRBV6-5 with TRBJ1-5, with D possibly matching TRBD1 (5 bases). This CDR3 is built from 15 residues. Trimming removed 0 bases at V and 4 bases at J, with 10 bases between. Germline CDR1 and CDR2: MNHEY and SVGAGI. DNA for the CDR3: TGTGCCAGCAGTTACTCGGGGACGGGGAATCAGCCCCAGCATTTT. It yields the protein CASSYSGTGNQPQHF.

The rearrangement joins TRBV6-5 to TRBJ2-7; D gene unclear. This CDR3 is 16 amino acids long. V was trimmed by 4 bases and J by 1 base, leaving 17 bases between them. Germline V gene data show CDR1 as MNHEY and CDR2 as SVGAGI. The CDR3 spells CASSSLGQTRSYEQYF. The CDR3 nucleotides are TGTGCCAGCAGTTCGTTGGGCCAAACGAGGTCCTACGAGCAGTACTTC.

In this sample, this clonotype turned up a few times. The chain uses TRBV25-1 and TRBJ1-1; 8 bases line up with TRBD1. CDR1 and CDR2 (germline): MGHDK, SYGVNS. The CDR3 loop spans 15 amino acids. V lost 3 bases, J lost 0 bases, and 3 bases stayed unmatched. The CDR3 here is CASSDRGLMNTEAFF. As DNA, the CDR3 is TGTGCCAGCAGTGACAGGGGGCTGATGAACACTGAAGCTTTCTTT.

V is TRBV7-2 and J is TRBJ2-1; D remains ambiguous. Per the germline V gene, CDR1 is SGHTA and CDR2 is FQGNSA. V lost 1 base, J lost 9 bases, and 16 bases lay in between. The CDR3 loop spans 15 amino acids. The CDR3 DNA follows: TGTGCCAGCAGCTTAGGATCCGCGCAGGCCGGTGAGCAGTTCTTC. Translating it yields CASSLGSAQAGEQFF.

This chain links TRBV12-3 or TRBV12-4 with TRBJ1-6, with D possibly TRBD1 on 5 matching bases. V was pared by 2 bases and J by 8 bases, with 7 bases between. The CDR3 length is 13 residues. CDR3 DNA sequence: TGTGCCAGCAGTTTACAGGGATATTCACCCCTCCACTTT. Its translation is CASSLQGYSPLHF.

This clonotype was seen repeatedly, ten times or more. Here the CDR3 reads CASSQGALAGAYEQYF. The DNA of the CDR3 is TGTGCCAGCAGCCAAGGAGCACTAGCGGGGGCCTACGAGCAGTACTTC. This chain joins TRBV4-2 and TRBJ2-7; 11 bases align to TRBD2. The CDR3 is made up of 16 amino acids. CDR1 is LGHNA and CDR2 is YNFKEQ in the germline V gene. The V segment lost 1 base and the J segment 2 bases; nucleotides outside the gene matches: 4.

Ten or more counts support this clonotype. The V call is TRBV20-1, the J call TRBJ1-5; D remains unclear. Germline CDR1 and CDR2: DFQATT and SNEGSKA (reference sequence). The germline V and J ends were trimmed by 5 bases and 6 bases, with 17 bases remaining between them. CDR3 length: 14 residues. CDR3 in DNA: TGCAGTGCTGGACCTCCGGCTGGAAGTCAGCCCCAGCATTTT. It is translated as CSAGPPAGSQPQHF.

J is TRBJ2-1 and V is TRBV3-1; 15 positions match TRBD2. The J segment lost 9 bases and the V segment lost 2 bases, leaving 5 bases of the junction unmatched. The CDR3 length is 16 residues. Per germline, CDR1 LGHDT and CDR2 YNNKEL (reference sequence). The CDR3: CASSQRTSGGAGEQFF. In DNA form, the CDR3 reads TGTGCCAGCAGCCAACGGACTAGCGGGGGGGCGGGTGAGCAGTTCTTC.